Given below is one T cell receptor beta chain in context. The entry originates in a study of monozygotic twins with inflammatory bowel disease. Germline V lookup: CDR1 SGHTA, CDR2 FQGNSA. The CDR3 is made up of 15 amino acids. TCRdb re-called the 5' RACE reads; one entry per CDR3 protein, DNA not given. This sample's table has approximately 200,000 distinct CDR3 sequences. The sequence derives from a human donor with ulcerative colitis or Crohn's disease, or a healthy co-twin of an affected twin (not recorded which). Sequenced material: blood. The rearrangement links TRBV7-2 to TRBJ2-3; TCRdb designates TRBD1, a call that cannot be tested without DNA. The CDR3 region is CASSLGTGRTDTQYF.